The T cell receptor (beta chain) described here comes from a study of OX40 agonist ivuxolimab in advanced cancers. Overall study context: Patients treated during dose escalation were battling hepatocellular carcinoma, melanoma, renal cell or head and neck cancer. Study-level findings and limits: On average, CD8+ T cells showed a greater number of expanded clones than CD4+. Partly responding patients at 0.1-3.0 mg/kg showed some of the smallest clonal expansion. At doses 0.1 to 3.0 mg/kg, CD4+ and CD8+ clones expanded.

TCRdb's table, derived via immunoSEQ multiplex PCR, lists solely in-frame clones and lacks some. The top ten clones hold about 20% of a sample with about 77,000 clones, roughly 94% of them seen once. Of note for this clone: The antigen is unknown.

The CDR3 loop spans 13 amino acids. The V end was cut by 4 bases, the J end by 1 base, with 8 bases between. Germline V gene sequence: CDR1 SGDLS, CDR2 YYNGEE. This clonotype was sampled from an adult with an advanced solid tumor such as melanoma, head and neck, liver or kidney cancer. The source material was CD4+ or CD8+ T cells sorted from blood, sampled in a trial of the OX40 agonist ivuxolimab. This chain connects TRBV9 to TRBJ1-2; D remains ambiguous. The CDR3 DNA sequence: TGTGCCAGCAGCCCCCTGGGTAACTATGGCTACACCTTC. As protein: CASSPLGNYGYTF.